The 29 T cell receptor beta chains below come from one sample, sequenced in a study of cytomegalovirus exposure and HLA in healthy donors. Primers: 60 Vbeta forward and 13 Jbeta reverse. This table comes from immunoSEQ multiplex PCR, and its TCRdb copy is limited to in-frame clones, with some not included. The repertoire includes more than 150,000 clones, roughly 82% of them detected once, and 6.5% to 7.5% sits in the top ten. What was sequenced was PBMCs. These receptors all stem from a woman in her 50s in good health and CMV-seropositive.

Remarks on this clone: At one of its ends the junction is not consistent with the germline gene, which may arise from a read error. This chain links TRBV7-7 with TRBJ2-7; tentative D call: TRBD1 (6 bases). The CDR3 length is 15 residues. Germline V gives CDR1 SSHAT, CDR2 FNYEAQ (reference sequence). CDR3 sequence: CASSLGTGTNYEQYF. The CDR3 region has the DNA TGTGCTAGCAGCTTAGGAACGGGGACAAACTACGAGCAGTACTTC.

This clone was found a few times. The chain uses TRBV6-5 and TRBJ2-2; 7 bases line up with TRBD1. Germline trimming cut 0 bases from V and 6 bases from J; bases unmatched to any gene: 4. CDR1 and CDR2 from the germline V gene are MNHEY and SVGAGI. This CDR3 region has 15 residues. CDR3 residues: CASSYSRQGSGELFF. CDR3 in DNA: TGTGCCAGCAGTTACTCGAGACAGGGTTCCGGGGAGCTGTTTTTT.

The rearrangement links TRBV30 to TRBJ1-3; TRBD1 agrees at 7 bases. The CDR3 totals 15 residues. CDR1 GTSNPN and CDR2 SVGIG come from the germline V gene (reference sequence). After removal of 3 bases from V and 1 base from J, the junction contained 6 bases not matched to a gene. The CDR3 DNA reads TGTGCCTGGAGCCGGGACAGCGGGTCTGGAAACACCATATATTTT. Its protein is CAWSRDSGSGNTIYF.

V usage is TRBV5-1 and J usage is TRBJ2-7; 12 bases agree with TRBD1. The V gene's germline CDR1 is SGHRS and CDR2 YFSETQ. After removal of 2 bases from V and 6 bases from J, the junction contained 3 bases not matched to a gene. This CDR3 spans 14 amino acids. CDR3 protein: CASSFGTGGFEQYF. DNA of the CDR3: TGCGCCAGCAGCTTCGGGACAGGGGGCTTCGAGCAGTACTTC.

The CDR3 reads CASRPTGALTDTQYF. The CDR3 bases are TGTGCCAGCAGACCTACAGGGGCCCTCACAGATACGCAGTATTTT. This chain uses TRBV6-5 with TRBJ2-3; 7 nucleotides match TRBD1. The length of the CDR3 is 15 residues. With V trimmed by 6 bases and J by 2 bases, 8 bases remained unmatched. The V gene's germline CDR1 is MNHEY and CDR2 SVGAGI.

The V call is TRBV27, the J call TRBJ2-7, with D perhaps TRBD2 (5 bases). Germline values: CDR1 MNHEY, CDR2 SMNVEV (reference sequence). V lost 7 bases, J lost 7 bases, and 35 bases lay in between. There are 19 residues in the CDR3. The CDR3 loop is CASTTPGKIGPKGPGEQYF. The DNA for the CDR3 is TGTGCCAGCACCACCCCAGGTAAGATAGGTCCTAAAGGGCCGGGGGAGCAGTACTTC.

The chain employs TRBV2 and TRBJ2-2; 12 bases align to TRBD2. CDR1 is SNHLY and CDR2 is FYNNEI in the germline V gene. The CDR3 spans 16 residues. V shed 9 bases and J 5 bases; nucleotides not matched to a gene: 10. For the CDR3, the DNA is TGTGCCAGACAGAAGCTAGCGGGGGGGCTTACCGGGGAGCTGTTTTTT. As protein: CARQKLAGGLTGELFF.

The chain carries TRBV6-5 and TRBJ1-3; D is ambiguous. Germline CDR1 and CDR2: MNHEY and SVGAGI. CDR3 size: 11 residues. V shed 2 bases and J shed 8 bases, with 4 bases lying between them. CDR3 region: CASSYGYTIYF. Here the CDR3 DNA reads TGTGCCAGCAGTTACGGCTACACCATATATTTT.

The rearrangement uses TRBV20-1 and TRBJ2-3; D remains ambiguous. The ends were cut back, 3 bases at V and 6 bases at J, with 7 bases in the middle. Germline lookup yields CDR1 DFQATT and CDR2 SNEGSKA (reference sequence). The CDR3 sequence is 11 residues long. CDR3 region: CSARTLDTQYF. The CDR3 region has the DNA TGCAGTGCTAGGACTCTCGATACGCAGTATTTT.

J is TRBJ1-3 and V is TRBV7-9, with a tentative D call TRBD1 (5 bases). V lost 3 bases to trimming and J lost 2 bases, with 23 bases between them. The germline V gene encodes CDR1 SEHNR and CDR2 FQNEAQ (reference sequence). The CDR3 is 19 amino acids. The CDR3 nucleotides are TGTGCCAGCAGCTTTGTGGGCCCAGGGCCCAAAGGAACTGGAAACACCATATATTTT. Translating gives CASSFVGPGPKGTGNTIYF.

The chain joins TRBV11-1 to TRBJ2-3; the D gene is possibly TRBD1 (5 bases). The germline gives CDR1 SGHAT, CDR2 FQDESV (reference sequence). Trimming cost V 4 bases and J 2 bases, with 16 bases left between them. The CDR3 loop spans 16 amino acids. Written as DNA, the CDR3 is TGTGCCAGCAGCTCGTCGGGCCCTGGGGCCACAGATACGCAGTATTTT. Translation gives CASSSSGPGATDTQYF.

The V gene is TRBV4-3, the J gene TRBJ2-2; D not resolved. Germline CDR1 reads LGHNA; CDR2 reads YSLEER. V dropped 1 base and J dropped 0 bases, with 6 bases sitting between them. The CDR3 is made up of 15 amino acids. CDR3 amino acids: CASSQGGTNTGELFF. CDR3 bases: TGCGCCAGCAGCCAAGGCGGAACGAACACCGGGGAGCTGTTTTTT.

The chain has TRBV4-1 and TRBJ2-7; 7 bases fit TRBD1. The V segment lost 4 bases and the J segment 0 bases; nucleotides outside the gene matches: 15. The CDR3 runs 18 residues. Germline CDR1 is MGHRA and CDR2 is YSYEKL. CDR3 protein: CASSPQPPGQAVSYEQYF. The CDR3 DNA reads as TGCGCCAGCAGCCCCCAACCTCCCGGACAGGCGGTCTCCTACGAGCAGTACTTC.

This sequence joins TRBV5-4 and TRBJ1-1; D unclear. The CDR3 runs to 15 residues. The ends were cut back, 1 base at V and 1 base at J, with 11 bases in the middle. Germline-derived CDR1 and CDR2 are SGHNT and YYREEE (reference sequence). CDR3: CASSLNPTGNTEAFF. The CDR3 DNA is TGTGCCAGCAGCTTGAACCCTACGGGGAACACTGAAGCTTTCTTT.

This clone was counted only a few times. J is TRBJ2-1 and V is TRBV7-9, with 8 positions matching TRBD1. CDR1 and CDR2 (germline): SEHNR, FQNEAQ (reference sequence). J gave up 3 bases and V 2 bases, and 3 bases lay outside the gene matches. The CDR3 is made up of 15 amino acids. The CDR3 region is CASSLSTGDYNEQFF. CDR3 bases: TGTGCCAGCAGCTTATCGACAGGGGACTACAATGAGCAGTTCTTC.

The chain links TRBV7-2 to TRBJ2-7, with 11 bases lining up with TRBD1. The CDR3 sequence is 15 residues long. The V segment lost 1 base and the J segment 6 bases; nucleotides outside the gene matches: 5. CDR1 SGHTA and CDR2 FQGNSA come from the germline V gene. The CDR3 loop reads CASSLVGQGATEQYF. CDR3 sequence (DNA): TGTGCCAGCAGCTTAGTTGGACAGGGGGCCACCGAGCAGTACTTC.

V usage is TRBV7-9 and J usage is TRBJ1-1, with D maybe TRBD1 (6 bases). Germline-derived CDR1 and CDR2 are SEHNR and FQNEAQ (reference sequence). V was trimmed by 4 bases and J by 4 bases, leaving 10 bases between them. This CDR3 is built from 13 residues. The CDR3 region is CASSSRGGTEAFF. The CDR3 coding sequence is TGTGCCAGCAGCTCTAGGGGGGGCACTGAAGCTTTCTTT.

The chain's CDR3 is CASQDRYGPNTEAFF. The CDR3 DNA follows: TGTGCCAGCCAGGACAGGTATGGTCCGAACACTGAAGCTTTCTTT. This chain connects TRBV19 to TRBJ1-1, with 7 bases fitting TRBD1. V was clipped by 9 bases and J by 1 base; unmatched bases: 11. CDR1 and CDR2 from the germline V gene are LNHDA and SQIVND (reference sequence). This CDR3 region has 15 residues.

The CDR3 is CASIRLADTDTQYF. In DNA form, the CDR3 reads TGTGCCAGCATTAGGCTAGCGGACACAGATACGCAGTATTTT. This sequence joins TRBV5-6 and TRBJ2-3, with 7 bases matching TRBD2. The CDR3 extends over 14 amino acids. Germline loops: CDR1 SGHDT, CDR2 YYEEEE. With V trimmed by 6 bases and J by 2 bases, 6 bases remained unmatched.

The chain employs TRBV18 and TRBJ1-1, with unresolved D. Germline V gene sequence: CDR1 KGHSH, CDR2 LQKENI. This CDR3 has 12 amino acids. With 3 bases removed from V and 7 bases from J, the gap between germline ends came to 9 bases. This CDR3 is CASSPGSSEAFF. The CDR3 DNA follows: TGTGCCAGCTCACCGGGGAGCAGTGAAGCTTTCTTT.

V usage is TRBV7-2 and J usage is TRBJ2-3; TRBD1 agrees at 9 bases. The germline V gene encodes CDR1 SGHTA and CDR2 FQGNSA. The ends lost 5 bases at V and 10 bases at J; junction bases unmatched: 7. The CDR3 length is 13 residues. The CDR3 loop reads CASSQQTGGPQYF. For the CDR3, the DNA is TGTGCCAGCAGCCAACAGACAGGGGGTCCGCAGTATTTT.

The gene calls are TRBV30 and TRBJ2-3; maybe TRBD1 (6 bases). Per germline, CDR1 GTSNPN and CDR2 SVGIG (reference sequence). V gave up 2 bases and J gave up 4 bases, with 10 bases separating them. The CDR3 runs 13 residues. CDR3 region: CAWSRTAADTQYF. The CDR3, as DNA: TGTGCCTGGAGTAGGACAGCGGCAGATACGCAGTATTTT.

The chain has TRBV19 and TRBJ1-5, with a weak D call TRBD1 (5 bases). With 5 bases removed from V and 11 bases from J, the gap between germline ends came to 10 bases. CDR1 LNHDA and CDR2 SQIVND come from the germline V gene (reference sequence). The CDR3 totals 11 residues. CDR3 residues: CASSGGTSQHF. CDR3 DNA sequence: TGTGCCAGTAGTGGCGGGACTTCCCAGCATTTT.

The V gene is TRBV7-8, the J gene TRBJ1-6, with 7 nucleotides matching TRBD1. The CDR3 spans 14 residues. Germline V lookup: CDR1 SGHVS, CDR2 FQNEAQ. J gave up 7 bases and V 5 bases, and 5 bases lay outside the gene matches. The CDR3 DNA is TGTGCCAGCAGCCTGGGACAGTCCAATTCACCCCTCCACTTT. Amino acid sequence: CASSLGQSNSPLHF.

The rearrangement uses TRBV6-5 and TRBJ2-6; D gene uncertain. CDR1 is MNHEY, CDR2 SVGAGI, per germline. The CDR3 extends over 15 amino acids. V was clipped by 4 bases and J by 0 bases, with 7 bases between them. CDR3 in amino acids: CASSWSVSGANVLTF. The CDR3 DNA reads TGTGCCAGCAGTTGGTCAGTCTCTGGGGCCAACGTCCTGACTTTC.

The chain recombines TRBV11-2 with TRBJ1-6; D call uncertain. CDR1 is SGHAT, CDR2 FQNNGV, per germline. The CDR3 consists of 16 residues. V shed 5 bases and J shed 1 base, with 12 bases lying between them. The CDR3 bases are TGTGCCAGCAGCACCGGGGAAAGATCCTATAATTCACCCCTCCACTTT. Amino acids: CASSTGERSYNSPLHF.

This rearrangement joins TRBV2 to TRBJ2-2, with 13 bases that match TRBD2. The CDR3 has 14 amino acids. The germline CDR1 and CDR2 sequences are SNHLY and FYNNEI. Trimming cost V 8 bases and J 6 bases; bases outside gene matches: 3. The CDR3 bases are TGTGCCAGCCAAACTAGCGGGGGGGCCGGGGAGCTGTTTTTT. Protein sequence: CASQTSGGAGELFF.

V is TRBV15 and J is TRBJ2-7; maybe TRBD2 (8 bases). The V and J ends lost 8 bases and 0 bases respectively, with 17 bases between them. Germline V CDR1 and CDR2: LNHNV, YYDKDF (reference sequence). The CDR3 totals 15 residues. CDR3 in amino acids: CATAGGRGGSYEQYF. As DNA, the CDR3 is TGTGCCACCGCGGGGGGCAGGGGGGGCTCCTACGAGCAGTACTTC.

The J gene is TRBJ2-2, the V gene TRBV11-2, with a possible D match to TRBD2 (5 bases). CDR1 is SGHAT, CDR2 FQNNGV, per germline. The germline V and J ends were trimmed by 4 bases and 13 bases, with 16 bases remaining between them. The CDR3 length is 13 residues. CDR3 sequence (DNA): TGTGCCAGCAGCTCCCGGGAAGGGTTGGTGCTGTTTTTT. Protein product: CASSSREGLVLFF. Complete variable domain (other parts from reference TRBV11-2 and TRBJ2-2): EAGVAQSPRYKIIEKRQSVAFWCNPISGHATLYWYQQILGQGPKLLIQFQNNGVVDDSQLPKDRFSAERLKGVDSTLKIQPAKLEDSAVYLCASSSREGLVLFFGEGSRLTVL.